Presented here are 29 T cell receptor beta chains from one specimen sequenced in a study of T cell changes during pregnancy in multiple sclerosis. Data came from immunoSEQ multiplex PCR; TCRdb stores just in-frame clones and leaves some out. The sample holds 30,000 to 45,000 clones, 90% to 95% seen once. This sample comprised CD8+ T cells from peripheral blood mononuclear cells, obtained in the second trimester of pregnancy. These receptor sequences come from a female donor with multiple sclerosis, enrolled in a pregnancy study.

The chain is built from TRBV2 and TRBJ2-1, with D uncertain. V lost 3 bases and J 8 bases, leaving 14 bases between the germline ends. The CDR3 has 14 residues. CDR1 is SNHLY, CDR2 FYNNEI, per germline. CDR3 in DNA: TGTGCCAGCAGTGACCAGGCAGTTCAATATGAGCAGTTCTTC. This codes for CASSDQAVQYEQFF.

J is TRBJ2-7 and V is TRBV5-1, with D possibly TRBD2 on 5 matching bases. CDR1 SGHRS and CDR2 YFSETQ come from the germline V gene. Trimming removed 4 bases at V and 2 bases at J, with 19 bases between. This CDR3 is built from 16 residues. In DNA, the CDR3 is TGCGCCAGCAGCGGGTTCTCGCCGGGGAATCCCTACGAGCAGTACTTC. It translates to CASSGFSPGNPYEQYF.

This chain uses TRBV5-4 with TRBJ1-2, with 7 bases aligning to TRBD1. Germline V CDR1 and CDR2: SGHNT, YYREEE (reference sequence). V gave up 4 bases and J gave up 0 bases; unmatched junction bases: 6. The CDR3 consists of 15 residues. CDR3 sequence: CASSIGTASNYGYTF. The CDR3 DNA reads TGTGCCAGCAGCATTGGGACAGCATCTAACTATGGCTACACCTTC.

The rearrangement links TRBV7-6 to TRBJ2-5, with 14 nucleotides matching TRBD2. The CDR3 has 16 amino acids. CDR1 is SGHVS and CDR2 is FNYEAQ in the germline V gene. Unmatched junction bases numbered 5, after V lost 4 bases and J lost 4 bases. CDR3 nucleotide sequence: TGTGCCAGCAGCTCCGGGACTAGCGGGGGCGGAGAGACCCAGTACTTC. It specifies CASSSGTSGGGETQYF.

This sequence joins TRBV30 and TRBJ1-5; TRBD1 matches at 8 bases. V lost 0 bases and J lost 4; bases outside the gene matches: 8. Germline CDR1 is GTSNPN and CDR2 is SVGIG (reference sequence). CDR3 length equals 16 residues. CDR3 nucleotide sequence: TGTGCCTGGAGTGTACAAGGGTACAGGGGGAATCAGCCCCAGCATTTT. This encodes CAWSVQGYRGNQPQHF.

The chain carries TRBV29-1 and TRBJ1-3, with TRBD1 matching 10 bases. The CDR3 consists of 14 residues. Germline-derived CDR1 and CDR2 are SQVTM and ANQGSEA. V dropped 5 bases and J dropped 9; count of bases not matched to a gene: 10. CDR3 loop: CSVLPGTGEGTIYF. The CDR3 DNA sequence: TGCAGCGTTCTGCCCGGGACAGGGGAGGGCACCATATATTTT.

The rearrangement links TRBV5-4 to TRBJ1-1; TRBD1 might be the D (5 bases). The germline V and J ends were trimmed by 2 bases and 1 base, with 9 bases remaining between them. The CDR3 has 14 amino acids. Germline loops: CDR1 SGHNT, CDR2 YYREEE (reference sequence). The CDR3 region has the DNA TGTGCCAGCAGCTTTCACGGGGGGAACACTGAAGCTTTCTTT. Translation: CASSFHGGNTEAFF.

The gene calls are TRBV11-2 and TRBJ2-7; possibly TRBD1 for D (7 bases). The CDR3 has 15 amino acids. With 7 bases removed from V and 1 base from J, the gap between germline ends came to 17 bases. Germline CDR1 reads SGHAT; CDR2 reads FQNNGV. CDR3 DNA: TGTGCCAGCACTAGAACGGCAGGGGGGTCCTACGAGCAGTACTTC. Translating it yields CASTRTAGGSYEQYF.

This chain connects TRBV29-1 to TRBJ2-1; 10 bases fit TRBD1. V lost 7 bases, J lost 8 bases, and 20 bases stayed unmatched. This CDR3 comprises 17 residues. Germline CDR1 SQVTM, CDR2 ANQGSEA. CDR3 sequence reads: CSARGLSGTGVRYEQFF. The CDR3 bases are TGCAGCGCCCGGGGCTTGTCCGGGACAGGGGTTAGGTATGAGCAGTTCTTC.

The genes are TRBV4-1 and TRBJ1-4; 10 nucleotides line up with TRBD1. The CDR3 is 15 residues long. The V segment lost 1 base and the J segment 7 bases; nucleotides outside the gene matches: 3. The germline CDR1 and CDR2 sequences are MGHRA and YSYEKL. CDR3 in DNA: TGCGCCAGCAGCCAAGGGGACAGGGGTGGTGAAAAACTGTTTTTT. Protein product: CASSQGDRGGEKLFF.

This clone was observed once. The V call is TRBV11-1, the J call TRBJ2-1, with 7 nucleotides matching TRBD2. This CDR3 spans 13 amino acids. Trimming removed 3 bases from V and 4 bases from J; junction bases left unmatched: 0. CDR1 and CDR2 (germline): SGHAT, FQDESV (reference sequence). The CDR3 sequence: CASSFSGYNEQFF. CDR3 DNA sequence: TGTGCCAGCAGCTTTAGCGGGTACAATGAGCAGTTCTTC.

The genes are TRBV19 and TRBJ1-2, with 9 nucleotides matching TRBD1. Germline CDR1 is LNHDA and CDR2 is SQIVND (reference sequence). J lost 8 bases, V lost 9 bases, and 7 bases had no gene match. This CDR3 has 12 residues. CDR3 loop: CASEQGAWGYTF. The DNA for the CDR3 is TGTGCCAGCGAACAGGGGGCCTGGGGCTACACCTTC.

V gene TRBV27 combines with J gene TRBJ2-3; 11 nucleotides align to TRBD2. With 8 bases clipped from V and 0 bases from J, the junction kept 4 bases outside the gene matches. This CDR3 spans 15 amino acids. CDR1 and CDR2 from the germline V gene are MNHEY and SMNVEV (reference sequence). CDR3: CASGRLAGSTDTQYF. CDR3 bases: TGTGCCAGCGGCCGACTAGCGGGGAGCACAGATACGCAGTATTTT.

The V call is TRBV30, the J call TRBJ2-3; 11 nucleotides match TRBD2. Germline V gene sequence: CDR1 GTSNPN, CDR2 SVGIG (reference sequence). This CDR3 contains 15 residues. V lost 5 bases to trimming and J lost 5 bases; unmatched junction nucleotides: 9. CDR3 in amino acids: CAWFQLAGAGDTQYF. CDR3 in DNA: TGTGCCTGGTTCCAACTAGCGGGGGCAGGAGATACGCAGTATTTT.

This chain links TRBV6-6 with TRBJ1-5; 9 bases map to TRBD1. This CDR3 spans 16 amino acids. Germline CDR1 and CDR2: MNHNY and SVGAGI (reference sequence). The junction had 6 bases not matched to a gene; V was cut back by 6 bases and J by 0 bases. CDR3 protein: CASRAQTGGSNQPQHF. Here the CDR3 DNA reads TGTGCCAGCAGGGCCCAGACAGGGGGTAGCAATCAGCCCCAGCATTTT.

This clone was detected only a few times. The genes are TRBV6-5 and TRBJ1-4; 9 nucleotides agree with TRBD1. Germline-derived CDR1 and CDR2 are MNHEY and SVGAGI. Trimming cost V 6 bases and J 8 bases; bases outside gene matches: 7. This CDR3 comprises 14 residues. In DNA, the CDR3 is TGTGCCAGCAGCCCTGGACAGGGGAGGGAAAAACTGTTTTTT. It specifies CASSPGQGREKLFF.

V and J are TRBV27 and TRBJ2-1; possibly TRBD1 for D (6 bases). Germline V gene sequence: CDR1 MNHEY, CDR2 SMNVEV (reference sequence). V was shortened by 7 bases and J by 3 bases, with 16 bases between the two germline ends. CDR3 length: 15 residues. The CDR3 here is CASTQGFPFYNEQFF. Written as DNA, the CDR3 is TGTGCCAGCACTCAGGGGTTCCCCTTCTACAATGAGCAGTTCTTC.

This clone was recorded a few times. The rearrangement links TRBV25-1 to TRBJ1-5; D remains unclear. CDR1 and CDR2 (germline): MGHDK, SYGVNS. V was trimmed by 1 base and J by 3 bases, leaving 7 bases between them. The CDR3 spans 14 residues. CDR3 amino acids: CASSELSSNQPQHF. The CDR3, as DNA: TGTGCCAGCAGTGAATTATCCTCCAATCAGCCCCAGCATTTT. The variable domain in full, with the rest retrieved from reference TRBV25-1 and TRBJ1-5, is EADIYQTPRYLVIGTGKKITLECSQTMGHDKMYWYQQDPGMELHLIHYSYGVNSTEKGDLSSESTVSRIRTEHFPLTLESARPSHTSQYLCASSELSSNQPQHFGDGTRLSIL.

The table lists this clone with a count of one. This chain joins TRBV9 and TRBJ2-7; TRBD2 matches 14 bases. This CDR3 has 17 residues. CDR1 SGDLS and CDR2 YYNGEE come from the germline V gene. V lost 4 bases and J lost 7; bases outside the gene matches: 13. CDR3 amino acids: CASSPYQGLAGGREQYF. For the CDR3, the DNA is TGTGCCAGCAGCCCATACCAAGGACTAGCGGGGGGTAGGGAGCAGTACTTC.

The chain links TRBV5-6 to TRBJ1-5; 8 nucleotides match TRBD1. CDR3 length equals 16 residues. J gave up 7 bases and V 4 bases, and 13 bases lay outside the gene matches. Per the germline V gene, CDR1 is SGHDT and CDR2 is YYEEEE. The CDR3 region is CASSRLGQGPGQPQHF. The CDR3 DNA is TGTGCCAGCAGCCGACTTGGACAGGGTCCCGGGCAGCCCCAGCATTTT. Looking up the rest from reference TRBV5-6 and TRBJ1-5 gives the full variable domain: DAGVTQSPTHLIKTRGQQVTLRCSPKSGHDTVSWYQQALGQGPQFIFQYYEEEERQRGNFPDRFSGHQFPNYSSELNVNALLLGDSALYLCASSRLGQGPGQPQHFGDGTRLSIL.

This chain joins TRBV7-9 and TRBJ1-2, with 11 nucleotides matching TRBD1. CDR1 SEHNR and CDR2 FQNEAQ come from the germline V gene (reference sequence). CDR3 length equals 17 residues. The ends lost 3 bases at V and 3 bases at J; junction bases unmatched: 9. The CDR3 protein is CASSFVGGQGEYYGYTF. CDR3 nucleotides: TGTGCCAGCAGCTTTGTGGGGGGACAGGGGGAGTACTATGGCTACACCTTC.

J is TRBJ1-1 and V is TRBV29-1; perhaps TRBD1 as D (6 bases). This CDR3 has 16 amino acids. From germline, CDR1 is SQVTM and CDR2 ANQGSEA. V was trimmed by 4 bases and J by 3 bases, leaving 21 bases between them. The chain's CDR3 is CSVVLSSAGAYTEAFF. CDR3 nucleotides: TGCAGCGTTGTACTCTCATCGGCAGGGGCGTACACTGAAGCTTTCTTT.

The chain links TRBV12-2 to TRBJ2-7; TRBD2 is the table's D call and was not checked against the DNA. TRBV12-2 is labeled a pseudogene. The CDR3 has 15 amino acids. CDR3 sequence (DNA): TGTGCAAGTCGCTTTAGCGGGAGGGGTCGTCGGGAGCAGTACTTC. It codes for CASRFSGRGRREQYF.

The J gene is TRBJ1-1, the V gene TRBV19, with 9 bases aligning to TRBD1. V shed 6 bases, J shed 4 bases, and the junction held 18 bases outside the gene matches. CDR3 length equals 18 residues. Germline V gene lookup returns CDR1 LNHDA and CDR2 SQIVND (reference sequence). The CDR3 nucleotides are TGTGCCAGTAGGAAAATACAGGGGGCCCACGAGACTGGCACTGAAGCTTTCTTT. Amino acids: CASRKIQGAHETGTEAFF.

The chain carries TRBV15 and TRBJ2-3; tentative D call: TRBD1 (6 bases). The V end was cut by 1 base, the J end by 2 bases, with 10 bases between. This CDR3 has 15 amino acids. CDR1 is LNHNV, CDR2 YYDKDF, per germline (reference sequence). CDR3 DNA: TGTGCCACCAGCAGAGGAAGGGACAACACAGATACGCAGTATTTT. This sequence encodes CATSRGRDNTDTQYF.

The chain couples TRBV2 to TRBJ1-3, with TRBD1 matching over 7 bases. Germline CDR1 reads SNHLY; CDR2 reads FYNNEI. CDR3 length: 16 amino acids. V shed 7 bases, J shed 0 bases, and the junction held 9 bases outside the gene matches. CDR3: CASTRGRDFSGNTIYF. CDR3 in DNA: TGTGCCAGCACGAGGGGGCGGGACTTCTCTGGAAACACCATATATTTT.

Here the CDR3 reads CASSGTSGTRWTPNEQFF. DNA for the CDR3: TGTGCCAGCAGCGGGACTAGCGGGACCCGCTGGACGCCCAATGAGCAGTTCTTC. The rearrangement uses TRBV7-9 and TRBJ2-1, with 13 bases matching TRBD2. V lost 5 bases, J lost 6 bases, and 13 bases stayed unmatched. Germline values: CDR1 SEHNR, CDR2 FQNEAQ (reference sequence). The CDR3 runs 18 residues.

This chain links TRBV11-2 with TRBJ2-1; 7 nucleotides align to TRBD2. Germline V gene lookup returns CDR1 SGHAT and CDR2 FQNNGV. The CDR3 length is 15 residues. The ends lost 1 base at V and 3 bases at J; junction bases unmatched: 3. The CDR3, as DNA: TGTGCCAGCAGCTTAGCGAGCGGGAACTACAATGAGCAGTTCTTC. Encoded protein: CASSLASGNYNEQFF.

This sequence joins TRBV18 and TRBJ1-1; possible D gene TRBD1, 5 bases. Germline V CDR1 and CDR2: KGHSH, LQKENI. The CDR3 loop spans 16 amino acids. Trimming took off 0 bases at V and 3 bases at J, with 14 bases between the two ends. CDR3: CASSPPDQGRDTEAFF. In DNA form, the CDR3 reads TGTGCCAGCTCACCACCGGACCAGGGCAGGGACACTGAAGCTTTCTTT.